This T cell receptor beta chain was found in a study of PD-L1 blockade in urothelial cancer. About the study: About 90% of the roughly 29 patients were men who had bladder-origin urothelial cancer.

Findings and limits, study-wide: Lower pretreatment blood TCR clonality, under the median, predicted better survival, researchers reported.

V gave up 1 base and J gave up 2 bases, with 12 bases separating them. The CDR3 totals 15 residues. Germline CDR1 is SEHNR and CDR2 is FQNEAQ (reference sequence). Each patient gave between 1 and 8 samples, pretreatment and on-treatment. Measured with immunoSEQ multiplex PCR; TCRdb has only the in-frame clones, and not every one. The sample holds about 84,000 clones, about 80% seen once. With respect to this clone: Its target is not known.

This sequence was found in an older man with urothelial cancer. V gene TRBV7-9 combines with J gene TRBJ2-7; D may be TRBD1 (5 bases). This specimen was PBMCs, taken around atezolizumab (anti-PD-L1) treatment. The CDR3 reads CASSLEGVTTYEQYF. CDR3 sequence (DNA): TGTGCCAGCAGCTTAGAAGGGGTTACCACCTACGAGCAGTACTTC.